Given below is one T cell receptor beta chain in context. Trimming removed 6 bases at V and 5 bases at J, with 14 bases between. The length of the CDR3 is 14 residues. Germline V gene data show CDR1 as MNHEY and CDR2 as SMNVEV (reference sequence). The data are from a study of control samples from healthy donors and cancer patients. Assay: immunoSEQ multiplex PCR; the TCRdb copy retains only in-frame clones and omits some. The table has approximately 170,000 clones, approximately 90% seen once. Sequences were obtained from blood. The chain couples TRBV27 to TRBJ1-5, with D possibly matching TRBD1 (5 bases). The source is a woman between 25 and 40 years old in good health. The CDR3: CASSPRGYDQPQHF. The CDR3 nucleotides are TGTGCCAGCAGCCCGAGGGGATACGATCAGCCCCAGCATTTT.